This entry is about one T cell receptor beta chain. The antigen is not known. The data were produced by immunoSEQ multiplex PCR, yet TCRdb's version contains in-frame clones alone and is incomplete. The sample has 55,000 to 70,000 clones; roughly 79% are singletons. Germline assignment: CDR1 WNHNN and CDR2 SYGVQD (reference sequence). V dropped 3 bases and J dropped 4 bases, with 9 bases sitting between them. CDR3 length equals 13 residues. This entry belongs to a study of vaccination effects on CD4 cells after COVID-19. Overall study context: Post-vaccine sampling occurred a median 72 days after the second dose. Findings of the study overall: Marked clonal contraction was seen in infection- and vaccine-induced clones late after vaccination.

With the ViraFEST assay, the study expanded antigen-specific CD4+ T cells using viral peptide pools, then sequenced them. Having been cultured for around ten days, the cells underwent CD4+ T cell isolation. It was two doses of either the BNT162b2 or mRNA-1273 vaccine that participants received. Vaccinated participants had no history of SARS-CoV-2 infection and tested negative for nucleocapsid antibodies. IL-2 medium took the place of half the medium on both days 3 and 7. The source material was CD4+ T cells from PBMCs cultured with HCoV-OC43 spike peptides, sampled after COVID-19 vaccination. Subset noted: HCoV-OC43 spike overlapping peptide pool stimulation. The clonotype was recovered from a human donor who received a COVID-19 vaccine. This rearrangement joins TRBV10-1 to TRBJ1-2; D is unresolved. In DNA form, the CDR3 reads TGCGCCAGCAGTGACGGCGTGGGCTATGGCTACACCTTC. Its protein is CASSDGVGYGYTF.